The 4 T cell receptor beta chains given below trace back to one sample, sequenced in a study of cytomegalovirus exposure and HLA in healthy donors. The PCR contained 60 Vbeta and 13 Jbeta primers. TCRdb's copy holds only in-frame clones and misses some; the assay was immunoSEQ multiplex PCR. This listing includes 150,000 to 200,000 clones. Material: PBMCs. Every receptor here comes from a woman aged 55-69 years in good health and CMV-seronegative.

V is TRBV11-1 and J is TRBJ1-1, with a possible D match to TRBD1 (5 bases). Germline lookup yields CDR1 SGHAT and CDR2 FQDESV (reference sequence). The CDR3 consists of 16 residues. V was shortened by 5 bases and J by 3 bases, with 19 bases between the two germline ends. CDR3 residues: CASSIDRNRAYTEAFF. CDR3 in DNA: TGTGCCAGCAGCATCGACAGAAATCGGGCATACACTGAAGCTTTCTTT.

The chain links TRBV5-8 to TRBJ1-1, with TRBD1 identical over 10 bases. Germline CDR1 reads SGHTS; CDR2 reads YDEGEE. The CDR3 consists of 16 residues. V lost 5 bases and J lost 1; bases outside the gene matches: 8. The CDR3 DNA reads TGTGCCAGCAGGACAGGGGGCGCCTTTAGGAACACTGAAGCTTTCTTT. This encodes CASRTGGAFRNTEAFF. The whole variable domain, remainder taken from reference TRBV5-8 and TRBJ1-1, is EAGVTQSPTHLIKTRGQQATLRCSPISGHTSVYWYQQALGLGLQFLLWYDEGEERNRGNFPPRFSGRQFPNYSSELNVNALELEDSALYLCASRTGGAFRNTEAFFGQGTRLTVV.

This chain connects TRBV18 to TRBJ2-1, with D perhaps matching TRBD2 (7 bases). This CDR3 is built from 15 residues. Germline values: CDR1 KGHSH, CDR2 LQKENI. Trimming took off 3 bases at V and 9 bases at J, with 18 bases between the two ends. Here the CDR3 reads CASSPADGGAVEQFF. CDR3 sequence (DNA): TGTGCCAGCTCACCTGCCGATGGGGGGGCGGTTGAGCAGTTCTTC.

CDR3 sequence: CASSEGTSVGEQFF. Here the CDR3 DNA reads TGTGCCAGCAGTGAGGGGACTAGCGTGGGTGAGCAGTTCTTC. The chain employs TRBV6-1 and TRBJ2-1; 10 bases align to TRBD2. The V and J ends lost 3 bases and 9 bases, in that order; junction bases with no gene match: 5. The germline V gene encodes CDR1 MNHNS and CDR2 SASEGT. The CDR3 extends over 14 amino acids.